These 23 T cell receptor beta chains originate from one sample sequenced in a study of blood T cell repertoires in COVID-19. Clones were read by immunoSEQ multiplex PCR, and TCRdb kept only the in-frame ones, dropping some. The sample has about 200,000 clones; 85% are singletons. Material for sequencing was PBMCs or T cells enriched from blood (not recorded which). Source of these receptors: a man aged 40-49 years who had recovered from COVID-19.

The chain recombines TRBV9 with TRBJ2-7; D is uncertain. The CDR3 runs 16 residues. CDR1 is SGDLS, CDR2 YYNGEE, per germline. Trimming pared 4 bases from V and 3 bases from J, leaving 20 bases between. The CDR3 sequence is CASSPSTSVPGYEQYF. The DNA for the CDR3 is TGTGCCAGCAGCCCCTCGACGAGCGTCCCCGGCTACGAGCAGTACTTC.

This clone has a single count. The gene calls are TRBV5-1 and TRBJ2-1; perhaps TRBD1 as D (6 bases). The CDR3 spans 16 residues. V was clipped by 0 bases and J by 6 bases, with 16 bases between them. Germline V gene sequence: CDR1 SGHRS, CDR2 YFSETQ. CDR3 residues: CASSLAGTPLTNEQFF. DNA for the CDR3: TGCGCCAGCAGCTTGGCCGGGACACCCTTAACCAATGAGCAGTTCTTC. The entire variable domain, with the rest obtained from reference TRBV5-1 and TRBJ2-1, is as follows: KAGVTQTPRYLIKTRGQQVTLSCSPISGHRSVSWYQQTPGQGLQFLFEYFSETQRNKGNFPGRFSGRQFSNSRSEMNVSTLELGDSALYLCASSLAGTPLTNEQFFGPGTRLTVL.

CDR3 in amino acids: CASVRDGVIIRGYTF. The CDR3 region has the DNA TGTGCCAGCGTGCGGGACGGAGTCATTATCCGGGGCTACACCTTC. This chain connects TRBV5-8 to TRBJ1-2, with D maybe TRBD1 (5 bases). The germline V gene encodes CDR1 SGHTS and CDR2 YDEGEE. The CDR3 contains 15 residues. Trimming stripped 7 bases from V and 8 bases from J, with 24 bases between.

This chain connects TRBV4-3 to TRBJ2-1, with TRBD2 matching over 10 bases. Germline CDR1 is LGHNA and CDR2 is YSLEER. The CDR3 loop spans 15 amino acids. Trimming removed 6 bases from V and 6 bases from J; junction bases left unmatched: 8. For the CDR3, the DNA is TGCGCCAGCAGTGAAGGGACTAGCGTCGCCAATGAGCAGTTCTTC. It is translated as CASSEGTSVANEQFF.

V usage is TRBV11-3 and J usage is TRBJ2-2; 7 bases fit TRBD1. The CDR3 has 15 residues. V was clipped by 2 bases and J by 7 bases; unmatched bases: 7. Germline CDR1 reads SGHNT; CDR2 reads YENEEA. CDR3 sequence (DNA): TGTGCCAGCAGCTTAAACAGGGGCGGTAACGGGGAGCTGTTTTTT. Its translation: CASSLNRGGNGELFF.

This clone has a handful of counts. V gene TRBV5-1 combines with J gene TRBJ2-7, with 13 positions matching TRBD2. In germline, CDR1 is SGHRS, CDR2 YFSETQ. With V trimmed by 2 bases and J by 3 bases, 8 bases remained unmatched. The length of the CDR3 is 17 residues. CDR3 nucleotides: TGCGCCAGCAGCTTCGGGACTAGCGGGACACCAGTCTACGAGCAGTACTTC. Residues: CASSFGTSGTPVYEQYF.

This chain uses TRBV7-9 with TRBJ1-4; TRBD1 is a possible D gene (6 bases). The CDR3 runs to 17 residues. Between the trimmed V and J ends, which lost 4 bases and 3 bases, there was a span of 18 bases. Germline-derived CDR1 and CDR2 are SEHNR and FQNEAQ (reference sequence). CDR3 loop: CASSSRTYRVSNEKLFF. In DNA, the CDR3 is TGTGCCAGCAGCTCCAGAACTTACAGGGTATCTAATGAAAAACTGTTTTTT.

CDR3 in DNA: TGTGCCAGCAGCCCAGGGACTAGCGGGAGGGGTGAGCAGTTCTTC. It yields the protein CASSPGTSGRGEQFF. The rearrangement links TRBV7-3 to TRBJ2-1; 16 nucleotides line up with TRBD2. Germline V gene sequence: CDR1 SGHTA, CDR2 FQGTGA. After removal of 5 bases from V and 9 bases from J, the junction contained 4 bases not matched to a gene. This CDR3 spans 15 amino acids.

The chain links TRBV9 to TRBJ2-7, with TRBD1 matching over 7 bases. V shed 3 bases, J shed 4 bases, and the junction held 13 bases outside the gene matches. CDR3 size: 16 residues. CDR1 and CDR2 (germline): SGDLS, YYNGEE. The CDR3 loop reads CASSAGSRQGVYEQYF. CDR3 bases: TGTGCCAGCAGCGCTGGCTCTCGGCAGGGGGTTTACGAGCAGTACTTC.

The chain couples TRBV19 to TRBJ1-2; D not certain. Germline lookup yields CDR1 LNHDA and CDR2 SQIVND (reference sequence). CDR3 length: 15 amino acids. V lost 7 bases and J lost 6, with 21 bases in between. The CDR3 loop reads CASNFNIEGLNGYTF. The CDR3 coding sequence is TGTGCCAGTAACTTCAATATTGAGGGATTGAATGGCTACACCTTC.

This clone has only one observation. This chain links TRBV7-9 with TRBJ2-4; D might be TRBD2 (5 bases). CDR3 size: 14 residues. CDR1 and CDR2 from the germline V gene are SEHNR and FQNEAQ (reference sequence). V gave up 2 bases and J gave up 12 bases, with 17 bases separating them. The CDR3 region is CASSLYFGPGSQYF. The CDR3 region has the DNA TGTGCCAGCAGCTTATACTTCGGACCGGGAAGTCAGTACTTC. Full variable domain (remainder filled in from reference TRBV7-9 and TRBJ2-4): DTGVSQNPRHKITKRGQNVTFRCDPISEHNRLYWYRQTLGQGPEFLTYFQNEAQLEKSRLLSDRFSAERPKGSFSTLEIQRTEQGDSAMYLCASSLYFGPGSQYFGAGTRLSVL.

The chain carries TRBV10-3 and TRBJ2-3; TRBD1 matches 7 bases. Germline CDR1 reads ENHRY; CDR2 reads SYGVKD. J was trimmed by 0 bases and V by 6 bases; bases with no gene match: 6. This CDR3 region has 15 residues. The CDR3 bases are TGTGCCATCAGCGATAGGGGGCCCAGCACAGATACGCAGTATTTT. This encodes CAISDRGPSTDTQYF.

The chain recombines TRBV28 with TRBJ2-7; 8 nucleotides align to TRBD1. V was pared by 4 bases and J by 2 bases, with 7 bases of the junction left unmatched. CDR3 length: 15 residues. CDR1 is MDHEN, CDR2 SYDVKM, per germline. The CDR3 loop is CASSYRGSRTYEQYF. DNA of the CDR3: TGTGCCAGCAGTTACAGGGGGTCGCGAACCTACGAGCAGTACTTC.

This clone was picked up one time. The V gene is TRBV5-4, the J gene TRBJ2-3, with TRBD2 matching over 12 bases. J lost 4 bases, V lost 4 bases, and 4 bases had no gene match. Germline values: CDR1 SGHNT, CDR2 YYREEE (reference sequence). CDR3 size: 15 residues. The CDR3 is CASSPTSGSADTQYF. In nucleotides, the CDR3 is TGTGCCAGCAGCCCGACTAGCGGGAGTGCAGATACGCAGTATTTT.

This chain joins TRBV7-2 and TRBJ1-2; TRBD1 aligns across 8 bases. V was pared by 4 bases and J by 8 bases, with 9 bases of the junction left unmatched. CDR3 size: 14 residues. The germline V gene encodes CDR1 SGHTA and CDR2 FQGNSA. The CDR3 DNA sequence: TGTGCCAGCAGCTCCTCGACAGGGGCGGACGGCTACACCTTC. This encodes CASSSSTGADGYTF. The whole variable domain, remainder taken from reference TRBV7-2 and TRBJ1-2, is GAGVSQSPSNKVTEKGKDVELRCDPISGHTALYWYRQSLGQGLEFLIYFQGNSAPDKSGLPSDRFSAERTGGSVSTLTIQRTQQEDSAVYLCASSSSTGADGYTFGSGTRLTVV.

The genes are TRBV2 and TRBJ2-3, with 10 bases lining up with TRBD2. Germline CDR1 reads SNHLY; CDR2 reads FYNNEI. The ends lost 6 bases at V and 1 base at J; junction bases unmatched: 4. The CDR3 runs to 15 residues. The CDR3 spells CASRGLAPRTDTQYF. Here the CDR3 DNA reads TGTGCCAGCAGGGGACTAGCGCCTCGCACAGATACGCAGTATTTT.

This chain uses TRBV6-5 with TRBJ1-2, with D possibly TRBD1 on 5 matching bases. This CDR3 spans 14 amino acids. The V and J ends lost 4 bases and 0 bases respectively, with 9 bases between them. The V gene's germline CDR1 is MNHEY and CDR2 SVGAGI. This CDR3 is CASSFRTSNYGYTF. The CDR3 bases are TGTGCCAGCAGTTTCCGGACATCTAACTATGGCTACACCTTC.

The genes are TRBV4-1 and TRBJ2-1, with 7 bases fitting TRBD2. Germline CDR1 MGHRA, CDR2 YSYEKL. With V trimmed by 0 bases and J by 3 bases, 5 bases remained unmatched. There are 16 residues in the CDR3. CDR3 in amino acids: CASSQDWASGYNEQFF. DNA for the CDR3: TGCGCCAGCAGCCAAGATTGGGCTAGCGGCTACAATGAGCAGTTCTTC.

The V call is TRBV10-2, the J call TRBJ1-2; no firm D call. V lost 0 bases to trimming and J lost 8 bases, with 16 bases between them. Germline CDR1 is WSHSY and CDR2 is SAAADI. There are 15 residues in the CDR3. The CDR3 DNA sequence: TGCGCCAGCAGTGAGTCGATACCGGCCCCGGGGGGCTACACCTTC. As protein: CASSESIPAPGGYTF.

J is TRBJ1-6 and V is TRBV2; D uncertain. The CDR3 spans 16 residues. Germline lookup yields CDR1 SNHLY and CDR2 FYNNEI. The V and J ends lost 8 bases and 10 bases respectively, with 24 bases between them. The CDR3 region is CASQFLAPGDWSPLHF. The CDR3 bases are TGTGCCAGCCAATTCCTGGCTCCCGGGGATTGGTCACCCCTCCACTTT. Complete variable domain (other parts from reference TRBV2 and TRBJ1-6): EPEVTQTPSHQVTQMGQEVILRCVPISNHLYFYWYRQILGQKVEFLVSFYNNEISEKSEIFDDQFSVERPDGSNFTLKIRSTKLEDSAMYFCASQFLAPGDWSPLHFGNGTRLTVT.

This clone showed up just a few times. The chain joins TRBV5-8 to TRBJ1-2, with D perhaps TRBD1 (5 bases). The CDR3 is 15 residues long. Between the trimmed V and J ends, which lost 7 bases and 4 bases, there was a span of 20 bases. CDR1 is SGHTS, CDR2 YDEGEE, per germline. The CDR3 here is CASHVEGKGSYGYTF. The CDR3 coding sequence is TGTGCCAGCCACGTGGAGGGGAAAGGTTCCTATGGCTACACCTTC.

CDR3 sequence reads: CASSLTSGSTGELFF. The CDR3 bases are TGTGCCAGCAGCTTAACTAGCGGGAGCACCGGGGAGCTGTTTTTT. The V gene is TRBV11-3, the J gene TRBJ2-2, with TRBD2 matching over 11 bases. The CDR3 is made up of 15 amino acids. The V and J ends lost 2 bases and 4 bases, in that order; junction bases with no gene match: 0. In germline, CDR1 is SGHNT, CDR2 YENEEA.

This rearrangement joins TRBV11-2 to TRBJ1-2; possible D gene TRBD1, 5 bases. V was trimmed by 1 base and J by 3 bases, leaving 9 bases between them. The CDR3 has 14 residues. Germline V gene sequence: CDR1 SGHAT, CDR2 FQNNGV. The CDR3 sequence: CASSLGQSYYGYTF. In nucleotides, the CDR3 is TGTGCCAGCAGCTTAGGACAGAGCTACTATGGCTACACCTTC.